The rows below give T cell receptor beta chains drawn from one sample of a study of cytomegalovirus exposure and HLA in healthy donors. Assay: immunoSEQ multiplex PCR; the TCRdb copy retains only in-frame clones and omits some. Recorded here are under 200,000 clones; the top ten clones represent about 6%. Sequences were obtained from PBMCs. Receptors were obtained from a man between 25 and 39 years old in good health and CMV-seronegative. Both conserved end residues are part of each CDR3. The order of the fields is V gene, clone size, J gene, D gene, CDR3 protein, CDR3 DNA. A D gene is named only where the DNA matches it firmly. Some rows have no size entry. The others give once, few or many, or a class for an expanded clone.

TRBV19	NA	TRBJ2-7	TRBD2	CASSMGTSYEQYF	TGTGCCAGTAGTATGGGGACTAGCTACGAGCAGTACTTC
TRBV5-1	NA	TRBJ2-5	TRBD2	CASSLGGTSGRAIGETQYF	TGCGCCAGCAGCTTGGGGGGGACTAGCGGGAGGGCCATTGGAGAGACCCAGTACTTC
TRBV5-6	NA	TRBJ2-7	NA	CASSFYWATYEQYF	TGTGCCAGCAGCTTTTATTGGGCGACCTACGAGCAGTACTTC
TRBV19	NA	TRBJ1-2	NA	CASSLPENYGYTF	TGTGCCAGTAGTCTTCCGGAGAACTATGGCTACACCTTC
TRBV30	NA	TRBJ1-1	NA	CAWSVHRDTEAFF	TGTGCCTGGAGTGTACACAGGGACACTGAAGCTTTCTTT
TRBV5-8	NA	TRBJ1-4	NA	CASSLGGTNEKLFF	TGTGCCAGCAGCTTGGGAGGCACTAATGAAAAACTGTTTTTT
TRBV4-3	NA	TRBJ2-3	TRBD1	CASSRQGALSDTQYF	TGCGCCAGCAGCAGACAGGGGGCATTGTCAGATACGCAGTATTTT
TRBV30	NA	TRBJ2-7	TRBD1	CARRQGGSYEQYF	TGTGCCCGGCGACAGGGGGGGTCCTACGAGCAGTACTTC
TRBV6-1	NA	TRBJ2-2	NA	CASSATSSTGELFF	TGTGCCAGCAGCGCAACTTCATCCACCGGGGAGCTGTTTTTT
TRBV5-5	NA	TRBJ2-7	TRBD1	CASSPGTGAPEQYF	TGTGCCAGCAGCCCCGGGACAGGGGCCCCTGAGCAGTACTTC
TRBV4-1	NA	TRBJ2-5	TRBD2	CASSHRLAGGYQETQYF	TGCGCCAGCAGCCACCGACTAGCGGGGGGGTACCAAGAGACCCAGTACTTC
TRBV9	NA	TRBJ2-7	NA	CASSVVHRGAGAFYEQYF	TGTGCCAGCAGCGTAGTTCACCGGGGGGCGGGAGCCTTCTACGAGCAGTACTTC
TRBV19	NA	TRBJ1-2	TRBD1	CASSHPTGLYGYTF	TGTGCCAGTAGCCACCCGACAGGGCTTTATGGCTACACCTTC
TRBV5-6	NA	TRBJ2-3	NA	CASSSEADTQYF	TGTGCCAGCAGCTCCGAGGCAGATACGCAGTATTTT
TRBV19	NA	TRBJ2-3	NA	CASQVQGSAFSDTQYF	TGTGCCAGTCAAGTGCAGGGATCCGCATTTTCAGATACGCAGTATTTT
TRBV6-6	NA	TRBJ1-5	TRBD1	CASSTSRGIGQPQHF	TGTGCCAGCAGTACCAGCAGGGGGATAGGACAGCCCCAGCATTTT
TRBV5-1	NA	TRBJ2-2	TRBD1	CASSTDRVSAGELFF	TGCGCCAGCAGCACGGACAGGGTATCAGCCGGGGAGCTGTTTTTT
TRBV19	NA	TRBJ1-4	NA	CASSIPDRTRMPNEKLFF	TGTGCCAGTAGTATCCCGGACAGAACAAGGATGCCTAATGAAAAACTGTTTTTT
TRBV5-1	NA	TRBJ1-1	NA	CASSSGQNTEAFF	TGCGCCAGCAGCTCCGGACAAAACACTGAAGCTTTCTTT
TRBV7-8	NA	TRBJ2-2	TRBD1	CASSLEGTGVNTGELFF	TGTGCCAGCAGCTTAGAGGGGACAGGGGTGAACACCGGGGAGCTGTTTTTT
TRBV19	NA	TRBJ2-7	TRBD1	CASSIEGTGGRYEQYF	TGTGCCAGTAGTATAGAGGGGACAGGGGGAAGGTACGAGCAGTACTTC
TRBV2	NA	TRBJ1-5	TRBD1	CASSELGQYNQPQHF	TGTGCCAGCAGTGAACTGGGACAGTACAATCAGCCCCAGCATTTT
TRBV28	NA	TRBJ2-7	TRBD1	CASSLAGQGWGSYEQYF	TGTGCCAGCAGTTTAGCGGGACAGGGCTGGGGGTCCTACGAGCAGTACTTC
TRBV18	NA	TRBJ2-3	TRBD2	CASSPLAGVGTDTQYF	TGTGCCAGCTCACCTCTAGCGGGGGTCGGCACAGATACGCAGTATTTT
TRBV7-2	NA	TRBJ2-5	NA	CASSLAGGKTQYF	TGTGCCAGCAGCTTAGCCGGAGGAAAGACCCAGTACTTC
TRBV7-8	NA	TRBJ1-1	NA	CASSTREWNTEAFF	TGTGCCAGCAGCACCCGAGAGTGGAACACTGAAGCTTTCTTT
TRBV4-2	NA	TRBJ2-7	TRBD2	CASSQEWRGTYEQYF	TGTGCCAGCAGCCAAGAGTGGCGGGGGACCTACGAGCAGTACTTC
TRBV9	NA	TRBJ1-1	TRBD1	CASSPGQGVFIGAEAFF	TGTGCCAGCAGCCCGGGACAGGGGGTTTTTATCGGCGCTGAAGCTTTCTTT
TRBV30	NA	TRBJ2-3	TRBD2	CAWSVAGGIWDTQYF	TGTGCCTGGAGTGTAGCGGGGGGCATCTGGGATACGCAGTATTTT
TRBV9	NA	TRBJ2-7	NA	CASSVDGLYEQYF	TGTGCCAGCAGCGTAGATGGACTTTACGAGCAGTACTTC
TRBV7-8	NA	TRBJ2-1	TRBD1	CASSLAPTGQQNNEQFF	TGTGCCAGCAGCTTAGCGCCAACGGGACAGCAAAACAATGAGCAGTTCTTC
TRBV27	NA	TRBJ1-1	NA	CASSLWGENTEAFF	TGTGCCAGCAGTTTATGGGGGGAGAACACTGAAGCTTTCTTT
TRBV19	NA	TRBJ2-2	NA	CASSQEYPGELFF	TGTGCCAGTTCCCAGGAATATCCCGGGGAGCTGTTTTTT
TRBV7-3	NA	TRBJ2-3	TRBD2	CASSPTPMGGADTQYF	TGTGCCAGCAGCCCAACCCCCATGGGGGGGGCAGATACGCAGTATTTT
TRBV18	NA	TRBJ1-1	TRBD1	CASSPPGGSYTEAFF	TGTGCCAGCTCACCACCAGGGGGCTCTTACACTGAAGCTTTCTTT
TRBV10-3	NA	TRBJ1-1	NA	CAISGGEAGSTEAFF	TGTGCCATCAGTGGGGGGGAAGCAGGGAGCACTGAAGCTTTCTTT
TRBV5-8	NA	TRBJ2-7	NA	CASTAWGTTYEQYF	TGTGCCAGCACCGCCTGGGGCACTACCTACGAGCAGTACTTC
TRBV7-9	NA	TRBJ1-2	NA	CASSYTGNHGYTF	TGTGCCAGCAGCTACACAGGGAACCATGGCTACACCTTC
TRBV11-1	NA	TRBJ2-1	NA	CASSSQGLINEQFF	TGTGCCAGCAGCTCCCAGGGGTTGATCAATGAGCAGTTCTTC
TRBV12-5	NA	TRBJ1-1	NA	CASGLGDSSNTEAFF	TGTGCTAGTGGTTTGGGAGACAGTTCGAACACTGAAGCTTTCTTT
TRBV27	NA	TRBJ1-5	NA	CASSLRQGLQPQHF	TGTGCCAGCAGTTTACGGCAGGGCCTTCAGCCCCAGCATTTT
TRBV30	NA	TRBJ1-1	TRBD1	CAWSPQQGMNTEAFF	TGTGCCTGGAGTCCACAACAGGGGATGAACACTGAAGCTTTCTTT
TRBV4-2	NA	TRBJ1-5	NA	CASSHDGVVGQPQHF	TGTGCCAGCAGCCACGACGGGGTAGTCGGTCAGCCCCAGCATTTT
TRBV9	NA	TRBJ2-1	TRBD2	CASSVGGAGGSNEQFF	TGTGCCAGCAGCGTAGGGGGAGCGGGGGGGTCAAATGAGCAGTTCTTC
TRBV6-5	NA	TRBJ1-1	TRBD1	CASSPTQGFGTEAFF	TGTGCCAGCAGTCCTACACAGGGGTTCGGCACTGAAGCTTTCTTT
TRBV6-5	NA	TRBJ2-7	NA	CASSYSPQGPKGEQYF	TGTGCCAGCAGTTACTCCCCACAGGGACCCAAAGGGGAGCAGTACTTC
TRBV18	NA	TRBJ2-3	TRBD2	CASSPRALAGGDTQYF	TGTGCCAGCTCACCACGCGCACTAGCGGGAGGAGATACGCAGTATTTT
TRBV18	NA	TRBJ2-4	NA	CASSPGAGGNIQYF	TGTGCCAGCTCACCGGGGGCCGGTGGAAACATTCAGTACTTC
TRBV5-1	NA	TRBJ2-3	TRBD2	CASTQGLAGPSTDTQYF	TGCGCCAGCACCCAGGGACTAGCGGGGCCAAGCACAGATACGCAGTATTTT
TRBV19	NA	TRBJ2-7	NA	CASSLNKGGYEQYF	TGTGCCAGTAGTCTTAATAAGGGAGGCTACGAGCAGTACTTC
TRBV11-2	NA	TRBJ1-2	NA	CASSVMRSYGYTF	TGTGCCAGCAGCGTGATGAGATCGTATGGCTACACCTTC
TRBV4-3	NA	TRBJ1-4	NA	CASSQEQGVNEKLFF	TGCGCCAGCAGCCAAGAACAGGGTGTCAATGAAAAACTGTTTTTT
TRBV6-1	NA	TRBJ2-7	TRBD2	CASSEVGLAGLYEQYF	TGTGCCAGCAGTGAAGTTGGGCTAGCGGGCCTCTACGAGCAGTACTTC
TRBV10-3	medium-sized	TRBJ1-1	NA	CAISESREAFF	TGTGCCATCAGTGAGTCGCGGGAAGCTTTCTTT
TRBV30	NA	TRBJ1-2	NA	CAWSAERGTGFEGYTF	TGTGCCTGGAGTGCCGAGAGAGGTACGGGGTTTGAAGGCTACACCTTC
TRBV11-3	NA	TRBJ1-1	NA	CASREGPNEAFF	TGTGCCAGCAGGGAGGGACCCAACGAAGCTTTCTTT
TRBV10-3	NA	TRBJ2-7	TRBD2	CAISDQTSGEDEQYF	TGTGCCATCAGTGATCAAACTAGCGGGGAAGACGAGCAGTACTTC
TRBV6-5	NA	TRBJ2-7	NA	CASARAGAFYEQYF	TGTGCCAGCGCGCGGGCAGGGGCGTTCTACGAGCAGTACTTC